This is a list of T cell receptor beta chains from one sample in a study of cytomegalovirus exposure and HLA in healthy donors. The protocol was immunoSEQ multiplex PCR, while the TCRdb copy is restricted to in-frame clones and leaves out a portion. The data contain over 150,000 clones, roughly 85% of them singletons. Sequenced: PBMCs. Receptor source: a woman aged 45-65 years in good health and CMV-seronegative. Both conserved end residues are part of each CDR3.

>TRBV18|TRBJ1-5
CASSPQGGANSQPQHF
>TRBV9|TRBJ2-5
CASSVGQGSVETQYF
>TRBV29-1|TRBJ2-3
CSATTGTDTQYF
>TRBV19|TRBJ1-2
CASSPLDRFLVVTF
>TRBV5-6|TRBJ1-1
CASSSTVSTEAFF
>TRBV6-1|TRBJ2-2
CASRRTGVNTGELFF
>TRBV28|TRBJ1-2
CASSLGQFYGYTF
>TRBV28|TRBJ1-1
CASSSPGGGTEAFF
>TRBV7-9|TRBJ2-2
CASSLTQGTGELFF
>TRBV7-7|TRBJ2-1
CASSLGTSGRYNEQFF
>TRBV5-1|TRBJ1-1
CASSPRQGFTEAFF
>TRBV5-8|TRBJ1-5
CASSEGDSSNQPQHF
>TRBV4-1|TRBJ2-5
CASSQGYTETQYF
>TRBV5-4|TRBJ2-3
CASRSGTGLLDTQYF
>TRBV14|TRBJ2-1
CASSQDLWWQGNNEQFF
>TRBV23-1|TRBJ1-1
CASSQDGLNTEAFF
>TRBV6-5|TRBJ2-7
CASSYSQGGIYERYF
>TRBV7-9|TRBJ1-1
CASGDWTGLTEAFF
>TRBV19|TRBJ1-1
CASRTGWPEAFF
>TRBV5-1|TRBJ2-7
CASSPRSAGDGSYEQYF
>TRBV28|TRBJ1-5
CASTFLRGSNQPQHF
>TRBV19|TRBJ2-6
CASSLGVSLSGANVLTF
>TRBV9|TRBJ2-4
CASSEYLAAGIQYF
>TRBV28|TRBJ1-5
CASSFPGGNQPQHF
>TRBV6-5|TRBJ1-6
CASSRGNYNSPLHF
>TRBV4-3|TRBJ2-7
CASSQGPQGSEQYF
>TRBV5-4|TRBJ1-1
CASSLSPTPTLNTEAFF
>TRBV4-3|TRBJ2-3
CASSPGAEDTQYF
>TRBV29-1|TRBJ2-7
CSVDLGGKSSYEQYF
>TRBV6-5|TRBJ2-1
CASSSLAGSSYNEQFF
>TRBV4-1|TRBJ2-7
CASSRGYLAEMTYEQYF
>TRBV4-1|TRBJ2-5
CASSQDRGLAGTKETQYF
>TRBV7-2|TRBJ1-2
CASTRQGEGRYGYTF
>TRBV7-2|TRBJ2-3
CASSTGVTGWSTDTQYF
>TRBV6-5|TRBJ1-2
CASSYHGTGGGYGYTF
>TRBV5-4|TRBJ2-2
CASINYASGRTGELFF
>TRBV7-2|TRBJ2-2
CASSDRGPGELFF
>TRBV15|TRBJ2-7
CATSRAPPREAEQYF
>TRBV6-5|TRBJ1-3
CASSRGSGNTIYF
>TRBV6-6|TRBJ1-2
CASSSDRIYGYTF
>TRBV5-4|TRBJ2-3
CASSLPTGRGSTDTQYF
>TRBV7-9|TRBJ1-4
CASSPHGQGADEKLFF
>TRBV7-2|TRBJ1-1
CATAGYTEAFF
>TRBV11-1|TRBJ2-1
CASSLGGSGSGYNEQFF
>TRBV4-3|TRBJ2-1
CASSQDGGGGYNEQFF
>TRBV9|TRBJ2-3
CASSVGGRDTDTQYF
>TRBV19|TRBJ1-2
CATLSLVRNYGYTF
>TRBV7-9|TRBJ1-1
CASSLGGEDTEAFF
>TRBV6-5|TRBJ2-7
CASSYFAGQGYEQYF
>TRBV10-3|TRBJ2-1
CAISGQGNEQFF
>TRBV28|TRBJ2-7
CASSSPLLSYEQYF
>TRBV14|TRBJ1-1
CASSPYTEAFF
>TRBV28|TRBJ1-6
CASSLDSPPSYNSPLHF
>TRBV11-2|TRBJ2-1
CASSLVTARNEQFF
>TRBV6-5|TRBJ1-3
CASRKGQPGNTIYF